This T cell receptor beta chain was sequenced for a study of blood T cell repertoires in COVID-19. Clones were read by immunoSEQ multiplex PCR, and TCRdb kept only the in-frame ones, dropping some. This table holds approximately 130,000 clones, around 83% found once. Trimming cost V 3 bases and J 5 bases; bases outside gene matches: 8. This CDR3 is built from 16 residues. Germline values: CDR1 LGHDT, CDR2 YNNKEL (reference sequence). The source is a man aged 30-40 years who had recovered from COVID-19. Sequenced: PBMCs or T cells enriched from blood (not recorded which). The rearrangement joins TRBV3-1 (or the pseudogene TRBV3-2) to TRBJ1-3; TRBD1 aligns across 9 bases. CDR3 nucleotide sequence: TGTGCCAGCAGCCATGAAGGGACAGGGTTAAGAAACACCATATATTTT. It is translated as CASSHEGTGLRNTIYF.